The next 30 T cell receptor beta chains were all read from a single sample in a study of circulating CD8 cells and anti-PD-1 response in melanoma. TCR libraries were prepared from around 15 ng of total RNA with the QIAseq Immune Repertoire TCR panel. Via MiXCR, TCRdb re-called the reads, giving one row per CDR3 protein. The table includes some 800 distinct CDR3 sequences, 6.6% detected once. From live CD3+CD8+TCRalphabeta+ cells, four PD-1 and/or TIGIT subsets were sorted. The source was CD8+ T cells from PBMCs, collected at baseline or after one month of anti-PD-1 therapy (not recorded which). The receptors shown here come from a human donor with melanoma.

This clonotype was seen a handful of times. The chain carries TRBV19 and TRBJ2-6; TRBD2 might be the D (6 bases). CDR1 is LNHDA, CDR2 SQIVND, per germline (reference sequence). Trimming removed 6 bases at V and 1 base at J, with 19 bases between. The CDR3 is 18 amino acids. In DNA, the CDR3 is TGTGCCAGTAGAAGGCGGCTAGCGAAGGAGTCTGGGGCCAACGTCCTGACTTTC. Translated: CASRRRLAKESGANVLTF. Looking up the rest from reference TRBV19 and TRBJ2-6 gives the full variable domain: DGGITQSPKYLFRKEGQNVTLSCEQNLNHDAMYWYRQDPGQGLRLIYYSQIVNDFQKGDIAEGYSVSREKKESFPLTVTSAQKNPTAFYLCASRRRLAKESGANVLTFGAGSRLTVL.

This rearrangement joins TRBV6-1 to TRBJ1-1; no reliable D call. The length of the CDR3 is 17 residues. CDR1 is MNHNS and CDR2 is SASEGT in the germline V gene. Trimming took 2 bases from V and 3 from J, leaving 19 bases between them. CDR3 sequence: CASSEQTPSRLYTEAFF. The CDR3, as DNA: TGTGCCAGCAGTGAACAGACTCCTAGCAGGTTGTACACTGAAGCTTTCTTT.

By share of the sample, this clonotype is large. The genes are TRBV27 and TRBJ2-1; 12 positions match TRBD2. The ends lost 6 bases at V and 10 bases at J; junction bases unmatched: 13. The CDR3 consists of 16 residues. CDR1 is MNHEY and CDR2 is SMNVEV in the germline V gene (reference sequence). As DNA, the CDR3 is TGTGCCAGCAGCGCCAACCTGGGACTAGCGGGTAGAGAGCAGTTCTTC. Its protein is CASSANLGLAGREQFF.

Within the sample, this clonotype is medium-sized (0.01 to 0.1%). The rearrangement joins TRBV27 to TRBJ2-7; 14 nucleotides line up with TRBD2. J gave up 3 bases and V 5 bases, and 9 bases lay outside the gene matches. The CDR3 totals 17 residues. Germline CDR1 MNHEY, CDR2 SMNVEV (reference sequence). CDR3 bases: TGTGCCAGCAGTCTCCGGACTAGCGGGAGGTCTGTCTACGAGCAGTACTTC. Its translation is CASSLRTSGRSVYEQYF.

About this clonotype itself: A much larger clone differs by one base, so this may be a read error. For the CDR3, the DNA is TGTGCCAGTAGTATGTTACAGGGATACGAGCAGTACTTC. Amino acids: CASSMLQGYEQYF. The genes are TRBV19 and TRBJ2-7, with D tentatively TRBD1 (6 bases). From germline, CDR1 is LNHDA and CDR2 SQIVND (reference sequence). V was clipped by 3 bases and J by 4 bases, with 10 bases between them. This CDR3 spans 13 amino acids.

By share, this clonotype ranks as medium-sized (0.01 to 0.1%). The gene calls are TRBV21-1 and TRBJ2-1; the table's D call of TRBD2 was not tested on the DNA. TRBV21-1 is a pseudogene segment. The CDR3 is 18 residues long. In DNA form, the CDR3 reads TGTGCCAGCAGCAAAGTCGTTCGGGAGGGTCTCTCCTACAATGAGCAGTTCTTC. Encoded protein: CASSKVVREGLSYNEQFF.

This clonotype was seen only a few times. V is TRBV20-1 and J is TRBJ2-7; unclear D gene. Trimming pared 1 base from V and 0 bases from J, leaving 7 bases between. CDR3 length: 13 amino acids. CDR1 is DFQATT, CDR2 SNEGSKA, per germline (reference sequence). The CDR3 bases are TGCAGTGCTAGAGTCGCACTCTCCTACGAGCAGTACTTC. Amino acid sequence: CSARVALSYEQYF.

By share, this clonotype ranks as large. This sequence joins TRBV21-1 and TRBJ2-1; the DNA was not used to check the table's D call, TRBD2. TRBV21-1 is noted as a pseudogene. This CDR3 comprises 16 residues. The CDR3 loop reads CASSNRMTLAGNEQFF. The DNA of the CDR3 is TGTGCCAGCAGCAATCGGATGACTCTCGCGGGCAATGAGCAGTTCTTC.

This clonotype was counted between two and nine times. A much larger clone sits a single nucleotide away, making a read error possible. The gene calls are TRBV25-1 and TRBJ2-1; D might be TRBD2 (6 bases). Trimming shortened V by 9 bases and J by 12 bases, and 21 bases separated the two germline ends. Germline V gene lookup returns CDR1 MGHDK and CDR2 SYGVNS. The CDR3 length is 13 residues. CDR3 nucleotide sequence: TGTGCCAGTCGCGAGATGCGGGAAGATGGGCAGTTCTTC. Translated: CASREMREDGQFF.

This clonotype ranks as medium-sized. This chain links TRBV12-3 or TRBV12-4 with TRBJ2-6; D ambiguous. Trimming left V 6 bases short and J 0 bases short, with 6 bases between. The CDR3 runs to 14 residues. In DNA, the CDR3 is TGTGCCAGCAGATTTGTCTCTGGGGCCAACGTCCTGACTTTC. It codes for CASRFVSGANVLTF.

A few counts support this clonotype. Being one base from a much bigger clone, this may be a read error. The V and J genes are TRBV7-3 and TRBJ2-7; perhaps D is TRBD1 or TRBD2 (6 bases each). The CDR3 loop spans 12 amino acids. Trimming stripped 5 bases from V and 6 bases from J, with 11 bases between. Germline CDR1 SGHTA, CDR2 FQGTGA. This chain's CDR3 is CASSLTGAEQYF. The DNA of the CDR3 is TGTGCCAGCAGCCTGACGGGGGCCGAGCAGTACTTC.

By frequency in the sample, this clonotype is large. The chain recombines TRBV2 with TRBJ1-5, with 9 bases lining up with TRBD1. The J segment lost 7 bases and the V segment lost 3 bases, leaving 10 bases of the junction unmatched. The CDR3 consists of 16 residues. CDR1 SNHLY and CDR2 FYNNEI come from the germline V gene. As DNA, the CDR3 is TGTGCCAGCAGTGATTCGCGGGGACAGGGAGTCCAGCCCCAGCATTTT. This gives the protein CASSDSRGQGVQPQHF.

In this sample, this clonotype is large. The chain couples TRBV19 to TRBJ2-7, with a tentative D call TRBD2 (6 bases). V lost 7 bases, J lost 7 bases, and 17 bases lay in between. The CDR3 loop spans 13 amino acids. Germline loops: CDR1 LNHDA, CDR2 SQIVND (reference sequence). The CDR3 DNA is TGTGCCAGTAATTACCCCCCTGGGGGGGAGCAGTACTTC. It yields the protein CASNYPPGGEQYF.

By share, this clonotype ranks as large. The chain couples TRBV24-1 to TRBJ1-2, with a weak D call TRBD1 (5 bases). Germline loops: CDR1 KGHDR, CDR2 SFDVKD. The CDR3 has 17 amino acids. With 4 bases removed from V and 4 bases from J, the gap between germline ends came to 21 bases. The CDR3 DNA sequence: TGTGCCACCAGTGAGGGTTTTCGGGCAGGGCGAGGCTATGGCTACACCTTC. Its translation: CATSEGFRAGRGYGYTF.

The rearrangement joins TRBV11-1 to TRBJ1-1, with D possibly matching TRBD1 (5 bases). Trimming shortened V by 3 bases and J by 5 bases, and 19 bases separated the two germline ends. Germline V CDR1 and CDR2: SGHAT, FQDESV (reference sequence). The CDR3 sequence is 16 residues long. The CDR3 DNA reads as TGTGCCAGCAGCTTTCTGGGACCTGGAGGCCGGACTGAAGCTTTCTTT. Protein product: CASSFLGPGGRTEAFF.

This clonotype was found a few times. The CDR3 sequence: CASSNRVFYNEQFF. DNA for the CDR3: TGTGCCAGTAGTAACAGGGTATTCTACAATGAGCAGTTCTTC. The chain recombines TRBV19 with TRBJ2-1; D might be TRBD1 (6 bases). CDR3 length equals 14 residues. Germline V gene lookup returns CDR1 LNHDA and CDR2 SQIVND (reference sequence). The V gene lost 4 bases and the J gene lost 3 bases, with 10 bases spanning the gap.

By share, this clonotype ranks as medium-sized (0.01 to 0.1%). The chain is built from TRBV13 and TRBJ2-7; possibly TRBD1 for D (7 bases). Trimming cost V 8 bases and J 1 base, with 15 bases left between them. The CDR3 totals 14 residues. Germline V gives CDR1 PRHDT, CDR2 FYEKMQ (reference sequence). CDR3: CASYGGTVSYEQYF. CDR3 sequence (DNA): TGTGCCAGCTACGGCGGGACAGTATCCTACGAGCAGTACTTC.

A note on this clonotype: A read error may explain this, as a much larger clone is one base away. The chain recombines TRBV5-1 with TRBJ2-7; possible D gene TRBD2, 6 bases. This CDR3 has 13 residues. CDR1 SGHRS and CDR2 YFSETQ come from the germline V gene. In DNA, the CDR3 is TGCGCCGGCAGCTTGACTAGGGCCTACGAGCAGTACTTC. It translates to CAGSLTRAYEQYF.

By proportion, this clonotype is large. The chain links TRBV29-1 to TRBJ2-7; D not resolved. Germline CDR1 is SQVTM and CDR2 is ANQGSEA. This CDR3 region has 16 residues. V lost 7 bases and J 2 bases, leaving 24 bases between the germline ends. CDR3 protein: CSALGPSRRFPYEQYF. The CDR3 DNA sequence: TGCAGCGCCCTAGGTCCCTCGAGGCGTTTCCCCTACGAGCAGTACTTC.

Within the sample, this clonotype is large. The rearrangement links TRBV2 to TRBJ1-2; D is ambiguous. The length of the CDR3 is 12 residues. Germline V gene lookup returns CDR1 SNHLY and CDR2 FYNNEI. V was pared by 8 bases and J by 4 bases, with 11 bases between. This CDR3 is CASEPGLYGYTF. Here the CDR3 DNA reads TGTGCCAGCGAGCCCGGTCTCTATGGCTACACCTTC.

The V gene is TRBV7-3, the J gene TRBJ2-1; tentatively, D is TRBD1 (6 bases). Between the trimmed V and J ends, which lost 2 bases and 8 bases, there was a span of 16 bases. Per the germline V gene, CDR1 is SGHTA and CDR2 is FQGTGA. The CDR3 totals 15 residues. This CDR3 reads CASSLWQGSGDEQFF. The DNA for the CDR3 is TGTGCCAGCAGCTTATGGCAGGGGTCCGGGGATGAGCAGTTCTTC.

This clonotype rates as hyperexpanded. The rearrangement links TRBV14 to TRBJ2-7, with D hard to call. Trimming shortened V by 4 bases and J by 2 bases, and 18 bases separated the two germline ends. The CDR3 is made up of 16 amino acids. Per the germline V gene, CDR1 is SGHDN and CDR2 is FVKESK. As DNA, the CDR3 is TGTGCCAGCAGCCTGCTGGATAAGAAAATAGCCTACGAGCAGTACTTC. It yields the protein CASSLLDKKIAYEQYF.

By proportion, this clonotype is medium-sized. The chain uses TRBV5-4 and TRBJ2-3, with 8 bases lining up with TRBD2. V lost 0 bases to trimming and J lost 4 bases; unmatched junction nucleotides: 13. CDR3 length equals 18 residues. Per the germline V gene, CDR1 is SGHNT and CDR2 is YYREEE (reference sequence). CDR3 coding DNA: TGTGCCAGCAGCTTGGAAGGCGGGGGGTCACAGGAATCAGATACGCAGTATTTT. The encoded protein is CASSLEGGGSQESDTQYF.

By its share, this clonotype is large. V gene TRBV2 combines with J gene TRBJ2-5; a weak D match, TRBD2 (6 bases). CDR1 and CDR2 from the germline V gene are SNHLY and FYNNEI. V was cut by 9 bases and J by 0 bases, with 14 bases left in between. This CDR3 is built from 14 residues. The CDR3 spells CARNRRRDQETQYF. The DNA of the CDR3 is TGTGCCAGAAACAGGCGGAGGGACCAAGAGACCCAGTACTTC.

By frequency in the sample, this clonotype is large. The chain employs TRBV27 and TRBJ1-1; D is possibly TRBD1 (6 bases). The ends were cut back, 6 bases at V and 2 bases at J, with 13 bases in the middle. The germline V gene has CDR1 MNHEY and CDR2 SMNVEV (reference sequence). The CDR3 spans 14 residues. CDR3 in DNA: TGTGCCAGCAGGTCTGGACAGACAAACACTGAAGCTTTCTTT. This translates into CASRSGQTNTEAFF.

The sample holds a few counts of this clonotype. The chain joins TRBV5-1 to TRBJ1-1; no definite D call. The V end lost 0 bases, the J end lost 1 base, and 4 bases lay between the germline ends. This CDR3 is built from 13 residues. The V gene's germline CDR1 is SGHRS and CDR2 YFSETQ. CDR3 residues: CASSLVKNTEAFF. The CDR3, as DNA: TGCGCCAGCAGCTTGGTGAAGAACACTGAAGCTTTCTTT.

This clonotype is termed medium-sized. The genes are TRBV9 and TRBJ1-3; no firm D call. Germline CDR1 reads SGDLS; CDR2 reads YYNGEE. The length of the CDR3 is 14 residues. The V and J ends lost 2 bases and 0 bases respectively, with 6 bases between them. Written as DNA, the CDR3 is TGTGCCAGCAGCGTCCCCAGCTCTGGAAACACCATATATTTT. Amino acid sequence: CASSVPSSGNTIYF.

By share, this clonotype ranks as large. The chain links TRBV24-1 to TRBJ2-3, with a weak D call TRBD2 (5 bases). Germline CDR1 KGHDR, CDR2 SFDVKD. The CDR3 is made up of 15 amino acids. V lost 4 bases, J lost 2 bases, and 12 bases lay in between. The CDR3 DNA follows: TGTGCCACCAGTGACCCCGGACGGGACACAGATACGCAGTATTTT. It yields the protein CATSDPGRDTDTQYF.

This clonotype is medium-sized. This sequence joins TRBV29-1 and TRBJ2-7; 10 bases are a match to TRBD2. Germline CDR1 and CDR2: SQVTM and ANQGSEA. The CDR3 sequence is 12 residues long. The J segment lost 3 bases and the V segment lost 4 bases, leaving 0 bases of the junction unmatched. As DNA, the CDR3 is TGCAGCGTTGGGACTAGCGGCTACGAGCAGTACTTC. This encodes CSVGTSGYEQYF.

This clonotype counts as medium-sized. The chain joins TRBV20-1 to TRBJ2-7, with 7 bases that match TRBD1. Germline assignment: CDR1 DFQATT and CDR2 SNEGSKA (reference sequence). CDR3 length equals 14 residues. V trimming: 0 bases; J trimming: 7 bases; junction bases outside the gene matches: 9. CDR3 sequence (DNA): TGCAGTGCTAGAGATGGGGACAGCCCTCTAGAGCAGTACTTC. As protein: CSARDGDSPLEQYF.